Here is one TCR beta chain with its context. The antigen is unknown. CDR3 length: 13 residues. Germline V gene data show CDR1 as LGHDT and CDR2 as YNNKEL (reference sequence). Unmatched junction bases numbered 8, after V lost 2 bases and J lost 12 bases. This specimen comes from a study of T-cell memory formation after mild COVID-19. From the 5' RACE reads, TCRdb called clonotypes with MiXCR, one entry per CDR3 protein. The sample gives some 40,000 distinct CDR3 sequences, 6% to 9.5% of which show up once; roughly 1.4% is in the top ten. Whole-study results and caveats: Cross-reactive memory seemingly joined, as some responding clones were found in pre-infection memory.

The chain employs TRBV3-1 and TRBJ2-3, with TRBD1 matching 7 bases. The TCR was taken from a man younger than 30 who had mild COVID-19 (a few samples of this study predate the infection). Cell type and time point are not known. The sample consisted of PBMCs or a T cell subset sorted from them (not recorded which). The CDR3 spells CASSQQTGALQYF. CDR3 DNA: TGTGCCAGCAGCCAACAAACAGGGGCCCTCCAGTATTTT.